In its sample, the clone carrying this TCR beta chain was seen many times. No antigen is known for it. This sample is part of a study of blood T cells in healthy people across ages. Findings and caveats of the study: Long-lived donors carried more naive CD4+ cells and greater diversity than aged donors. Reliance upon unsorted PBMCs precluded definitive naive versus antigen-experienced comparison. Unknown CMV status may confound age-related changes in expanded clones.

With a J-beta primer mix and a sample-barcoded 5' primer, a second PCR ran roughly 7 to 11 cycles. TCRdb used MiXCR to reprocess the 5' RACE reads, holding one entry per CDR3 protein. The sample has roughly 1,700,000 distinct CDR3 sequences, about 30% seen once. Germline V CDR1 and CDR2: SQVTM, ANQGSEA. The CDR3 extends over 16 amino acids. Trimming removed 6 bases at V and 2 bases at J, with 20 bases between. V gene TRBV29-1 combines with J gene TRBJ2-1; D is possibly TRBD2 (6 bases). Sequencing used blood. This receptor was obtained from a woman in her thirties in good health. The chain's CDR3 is CSVRSLGGGAYNEQFF. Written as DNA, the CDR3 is TGCAGCGTCCGGTCACTCGGAGGAGGGGCCTACAATGAGCAGTTCTTC.